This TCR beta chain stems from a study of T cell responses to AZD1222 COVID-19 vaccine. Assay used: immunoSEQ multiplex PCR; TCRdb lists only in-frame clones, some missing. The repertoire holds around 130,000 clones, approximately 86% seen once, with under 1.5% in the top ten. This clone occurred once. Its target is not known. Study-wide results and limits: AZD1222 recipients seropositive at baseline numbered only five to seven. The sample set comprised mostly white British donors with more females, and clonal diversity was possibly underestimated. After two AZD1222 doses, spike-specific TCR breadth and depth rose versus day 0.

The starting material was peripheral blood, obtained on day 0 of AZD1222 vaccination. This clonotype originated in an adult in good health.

This CDR3 is CASSEERGRYGYTF. The CDR3 coding sequence is TGTGCCAGCAGTGAGGAGCGGGGCCGCTATGGCTACACCTTC. This chain connects TRBV28 to TRBJ1-2, with D possibly TRBD1 on 5 matching bases. Germline CDR1 reads MDHEN; CDR2 reads SYDVKM. V was pared by 5 bases and J by 4 bases, with 14 bases between. There are 14 residues in the CDR3.